This T cell receptor beta chain was documented in a study of tumor-infiltrating lymphocytes in localized non-small cell lung cancer. Looking at the study overall: Some samples were collected after neoadjuvant chemotherapy; smokers, never-smokers and several histologies were included. From each patient, both tumor and uninvolved lung, non-adjacent to tumor, were sampled.

Study-wide results and limits: Higher tumor T cell infiltration than in uninvolved lung was supported by TCRbeta sequencing.

Repertoires were generated with immunoSEQ multiplex PCR, while TCRdb's copy carries only in-frame clones and drops some. The sample gives some 13,000 clones, around 68% of which show up once; less than 9.5% is in the top ten. Notes on this clone: The antigen is unknown.

The CDR3 covers 14 residues. Between the trimmed V and J ends, which lost 2 bases and 4 bases, there was a span of 11 bases. Per germline, CDR1 SGHVS and CDR2 FNYEAQ. V and J are TRBV7-6 and TRBJ2-5; tentative D call: TRBD2 (6 bases). The sample was uninvolved lung tissue not adjacent to the tumor. The TCR originated in a human donor with non-small cell lung cancer. CDR3: CASSLKAGPETQYF. Here the CDR3 DNA reads TGTGCCAGCAGCTTAAAAGCGGGTCCAGAGACCCAGTACTTC. Supplemented by reference TRBV7-6 and TRBJ2-5, the full variable domain reads GAGVSQSPRYKVTKRGQDVALRCDPISGHVSLYWYRQALGQGPEFLTYFNYEAQQDKSGLPNDRFSAERPEGSISTLTIQRTEQRDSAMYRCASSLKAGPETQYFGPGTRLLVL.